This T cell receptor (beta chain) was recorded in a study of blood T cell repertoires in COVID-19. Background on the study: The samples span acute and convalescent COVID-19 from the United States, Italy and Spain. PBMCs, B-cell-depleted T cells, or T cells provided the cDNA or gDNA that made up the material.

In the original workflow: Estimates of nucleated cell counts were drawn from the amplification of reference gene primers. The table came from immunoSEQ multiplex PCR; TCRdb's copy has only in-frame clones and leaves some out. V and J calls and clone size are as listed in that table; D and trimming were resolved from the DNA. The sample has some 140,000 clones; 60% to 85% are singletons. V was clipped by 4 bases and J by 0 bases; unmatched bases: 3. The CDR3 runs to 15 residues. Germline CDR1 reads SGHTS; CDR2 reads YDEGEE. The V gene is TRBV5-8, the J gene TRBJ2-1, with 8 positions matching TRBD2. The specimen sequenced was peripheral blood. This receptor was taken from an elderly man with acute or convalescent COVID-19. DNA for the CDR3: TGTGCCAGCAGCGTAGCGGGGAGCTCCTACAATGAGCAGTTCTTC. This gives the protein CASSVAGSSYNEQFF.